Sequencing of this TCR beta chain was carried out in a study of PD-1 blockade in classical Hodgkin lymphoma (TCRdb year 2020). Background for the entire study: Nivolumab dosing was 3 mg/kg intravenously every 2 weeks, continuing until either disease progression or unacceptable toxicity. The study used CyTOF and TCR beta sequencing to define a peripheral blood immune signature of response to PD-1 blockade in classical Hodgkin lymphoma.

As to this clone: The antigen it binds to is not known. No quality values exist for individual bases; no much larger clone is one base distant.

The time point tag for this specimen amounts to: cycle 4 day 1 (C4D1), after six to seven weeks of nivolumab. Relapse after autologous stem cell transplantation had occurred in all trial patients, and cohorts A, B and C were distinguished by prior brentuximab vedotin exposure. The trial cohort included fewer than 60 patients with relapsed/refractory classical Hodgkin lymphoma, and each patient had a best overall response of complete response, partial response or progressive disease. Single-agent nivolumab was administered to trial patients in the multi-cohort phase II CheckMate 205 trial. An independent review committee assessed best overall response by applying the 2007 International Working Group response criteria. Trial PBMCs were obtained immediately prior to nivolumab initiation (C1D1) and on therapy at cycle 2 day 1 and cycle 4 day 1. After peripheral blood was drawn into 8 mL Vacutainer Cell Preparation Tubes, PBMCs were isolated by centrifugation and then cryopreserved.

The study at large found these results: Lower diversity was observed in patients in whom nivolumab was started less than 1 year after ASCT, and these patients were excluded from later analyses so that confounding by immune reconstitution would be avoided. Baseline diversity similar to that of newly diagnosed patients was observed in trial patients achieving complete response, whereas significantly lower diversity was observed in partial responders and progressors. A significant rise by C4D1 was seen in CD4+ but not CD8+ TCR diversity (p=0.0027 vs p=0.16), with the rise being most apparent in complete responders (p=0.02). The study was limited to a single clinical trial cohort, and causes of repertoire differences, possibly disease activity or prior therapy, remained undefined. Baseline TCR diversity was reported to be lower in newly diagnosed patients than in healthy donors, and even lower in relapsed/refractory patients.

The Qiagen DNeasy kit was used to extract genomic DNA both from unsorted PBMCs and from the negatively selected CD4+ and CD8+ fractions. TCR beta CDR3 regions were subjected to amplification by immunoSEQ multiplex PCR with primers that anneal to V and J segments. A synthetic immune receptor repertoire was used to minimize amplification bias, and any remaining bias was removed computationally after sequencing. Turning to the authors' computational methods: Repertoire diversity was quantified as the Shannon entropy index using custom Python scripts. Unsorted, CD4+ and CD8+ repertoires were analyzed separately, except for combined analyses in which CD4+ and CD8+ sequences were merged in silico. A clone counted as expanded when the clone's frequency after treatment rose at least 2-fold relative to C1D1, and clones undetected at baseline were given a pseudocount of 0.5. Clones with 0 or 1 copy at C1D1 were defined as singleton clones, while clones with 2 or more copies were defined as non-singleton clones. By matching protein sequences in sorted samples from the same patient, clones expanded in unsorted samples were annotated as CD4+, CD8+ or unknown. Wilcoxon tests on paired samples were used to test changes in diversity from C1D1 to C4D1. The immuneACCESS repertoire file appears here via TCRdb, limited to in-frame rearrangements. These files lack a portion of the clones; in checked studies, under half of the deficit traces to unresolved V genes, and the cause of the others is not known. That table gives V, J and clone size, and the DNA gave D and trimming. Present in this sample are about 41,000 clones, about two thirds of which were seen just once. Of the sample, approximately 2.5% falls within the top ten clones.

The CDR1 and CDR2 encoded by the germline V gene are SGHNT and YENEEA. V loses 2 bases, J loses 2 bases, and the germline ends lie 6 bases apart. From the cysteine up to the phenylalanine, the CDR3 has a length of 14 residues. Only CDR3 DNA is held: 42 bases, read in frame from base 1. This material consisted of peripheral blood mononuclear cells (PBMCs), taken before the fourth cycle of nivolumab. This receptor chain uses TRBV11-3 and TRBJ2-2; the D gene assignment is ambiguous. The TCR was taken from a human donor with classical Hodgkin lymphoma. The CDR3: CASSLSPNTGELFF. The nucleotide sequence reads as follows: TGTGCCAGCAGCTTATCTCCCAACACCGGGGAGCTGTTTTTT.